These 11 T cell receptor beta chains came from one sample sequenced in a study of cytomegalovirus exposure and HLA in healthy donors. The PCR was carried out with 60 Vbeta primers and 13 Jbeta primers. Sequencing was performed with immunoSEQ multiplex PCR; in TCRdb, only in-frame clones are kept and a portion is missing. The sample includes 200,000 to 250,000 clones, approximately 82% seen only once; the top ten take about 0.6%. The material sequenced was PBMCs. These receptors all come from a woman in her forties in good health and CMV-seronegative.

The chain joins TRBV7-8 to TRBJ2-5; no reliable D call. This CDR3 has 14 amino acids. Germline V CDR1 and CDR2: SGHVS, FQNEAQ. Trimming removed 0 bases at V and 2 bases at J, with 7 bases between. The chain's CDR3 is CASSLAMQQETQYF. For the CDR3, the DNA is TGTGCCAGCAGCTTAGCGATGCAGCAAGAGACCCAGTACTTC.

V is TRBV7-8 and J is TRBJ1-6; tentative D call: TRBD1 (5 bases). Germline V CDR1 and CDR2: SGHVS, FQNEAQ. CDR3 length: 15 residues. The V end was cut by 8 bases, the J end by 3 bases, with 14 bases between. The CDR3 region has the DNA TGTGCCAGCGCCGCGGGGGATCACTATAATTCACCCCTCCACTTT. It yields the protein CASAAGDHYNSPLHF.

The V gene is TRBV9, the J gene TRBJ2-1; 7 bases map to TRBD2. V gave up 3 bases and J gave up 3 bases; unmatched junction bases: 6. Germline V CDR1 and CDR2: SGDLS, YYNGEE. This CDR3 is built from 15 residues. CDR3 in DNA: TGTGCCAGCAGCGGAATCGGGACTAACTACAATGAGCAGTTCTTC. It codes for CASSGIGTNYNEQFF.

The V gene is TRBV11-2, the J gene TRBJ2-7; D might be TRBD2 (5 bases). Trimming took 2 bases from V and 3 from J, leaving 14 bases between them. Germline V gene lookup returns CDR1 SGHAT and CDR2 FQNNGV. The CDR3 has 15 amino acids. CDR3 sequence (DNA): TGTGCCAGCAGCTTATTCCCGGGGAGTAGCTACGAGCAGTACTTC. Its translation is CASSLFPGSSYEQYF.

The CDR3 loop reads CASSPAGREDNEQFF. The CDR3 DNA is TGCGCCAGCAGCCCGGCGGGTAGGGAGGACAATGAGCAGTTCTTC. The rearrangement links TRBV5-1 to TRBJ2-1; weak D call: TRBD2 (6 bases). CDR1 SGHRS and CDR2 YFSETQ come from the germline V gene. The CDR3 contains 15 residues. V lost 4 bases to trimming and J lost 5 bases, with 16 bases between them.

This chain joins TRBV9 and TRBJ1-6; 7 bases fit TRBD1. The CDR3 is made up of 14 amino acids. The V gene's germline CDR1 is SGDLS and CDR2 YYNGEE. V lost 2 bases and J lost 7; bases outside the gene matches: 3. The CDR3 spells CASSVTGTNSPLHF. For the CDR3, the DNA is TGTGCCAGCAGCGTGACAGGGACGAATTCACCCCTCCACTTT.

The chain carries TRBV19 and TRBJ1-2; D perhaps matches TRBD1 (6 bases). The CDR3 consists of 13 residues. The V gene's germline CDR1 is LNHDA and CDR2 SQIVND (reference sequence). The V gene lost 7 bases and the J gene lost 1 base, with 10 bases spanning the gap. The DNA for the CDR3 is TGTGCCAGTATTAACAGGGATAACTATGGCTACACCTTC. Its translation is CASINRDNYGYTF.

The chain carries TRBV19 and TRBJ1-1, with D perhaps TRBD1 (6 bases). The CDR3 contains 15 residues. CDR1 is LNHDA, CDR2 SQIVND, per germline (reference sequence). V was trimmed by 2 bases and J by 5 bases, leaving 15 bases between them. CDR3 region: CASSISGVPVTEAFF. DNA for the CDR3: TGTGCCAGTAGTATATCAGGGGTCCCGGTTACTGAAGCTTTCTTT.

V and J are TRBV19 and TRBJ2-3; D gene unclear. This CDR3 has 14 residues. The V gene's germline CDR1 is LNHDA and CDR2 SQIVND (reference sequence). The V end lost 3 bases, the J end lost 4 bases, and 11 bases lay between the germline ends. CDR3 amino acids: CASSIGAGSDTQYF. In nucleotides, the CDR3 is TGTGCCAGTAGTATTGGCGCAGGCTCAGATACGCAGTATTTT.

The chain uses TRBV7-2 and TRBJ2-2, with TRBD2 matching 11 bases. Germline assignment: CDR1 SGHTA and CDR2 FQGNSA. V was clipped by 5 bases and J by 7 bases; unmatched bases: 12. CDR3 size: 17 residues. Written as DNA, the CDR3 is TGTGCCAGCAGCGCCCAGCCGGGACTAGCGGTACTCGGGGAGCTGTTTTTT. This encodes CASSAQPGLAVLGELFF. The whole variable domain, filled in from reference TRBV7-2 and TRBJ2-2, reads GAGVSQSPSNKVTEKGKDVELRCDPISGHTALYWYRQSLGQGLEFLIYFQGNSAPDKSGLPSDRFSAERTGGSVSTLTIQRTQQEDSAVYLCASSAQPGLAVLGELFFGEGSRLTVL.

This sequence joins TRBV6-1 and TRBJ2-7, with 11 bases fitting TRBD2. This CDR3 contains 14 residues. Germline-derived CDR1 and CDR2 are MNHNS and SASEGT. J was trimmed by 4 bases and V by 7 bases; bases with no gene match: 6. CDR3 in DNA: TGTGCCAGCAACCAACTAGCGGGGGAGTACGAGCAGTACTTC. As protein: CASNQLAGEYEQYF.